This TCR beta chain was captured by sequencing in a study of T cells in localized non-small cell lung cancer. Study-wide findings and caveats: Heterogeneity remains possible because sequencing was limited to only one tumor region. It was uninvolved adjacent lung that showed the highest T cell clonality, exceeding tumor. Detection in adjacent lung was observed for a median 57 of the top 100 tumor clones.

CDR1 SEHNR and CDR2 FQNEAQ come from the germline V gene (reference sequence). Trimming removed 3 bases from V and 2 bases from J, with 11 bases in between. The CDR3 totals 14 residues. Generated by immunoSEQ multiplex PCR, the TCRdb table keeps only in-frame clones and is missing some. This table has about 33,000 clones, around three quarters appearing once. With regard to this clone: The target antigen is unknown.

The J gene is TRBJ2-7, the V gene TRBV7-9; D unresolved. The input for sequencing was peripheral blood, taken before any cancer treatment. This receptor was taken from a male donor at least 60 years old with stage III squamous cell lung carcinoma. This chain's CDR3 is CASSFGQIPYEQYF. The CDR3 coding sequence is TGTGCCAGCAGCTTCGGGCAGATCCCCTACGAGCAGTACTTC.